Listed here are 3 T cell receptor beta chains from one sample, sequenced in a study of control samples from healthy donors and cancer patients. The table came from immunoSEQ multiplex PCR; TCRdb's copy has only in-frame clones and leaves some out. The profile shows some 120,000 clones, around 93% of them singletons. The sample comprised PBMCs. The receptors were sampled from a man aged 50 or older with head and neck cancer.

The chain links TRBV6-2 or TRBV6-3 to TRBJ2-7; D ambiguous. Trimming pared 4 bases from V and 0 bases from J, leaving 13 bases between. Germline V lookup: CDR1 MNHEY, CDR2 SVGEGT. The CDR3 sequence is 15 residues long. The CDR3 region is CASSSPTSPSYEQYF. CDR3 nucleotides: TGTGCCAGCAGTTCGCCCACTTCCCCCTCCTACGAGCAGTACTTC.

The chain employs TRBV11-3 and TRBJ1-1, with TRBD1 matching 7 bases. V lost 6 bases, J lost 1 base, and 8 bases stayed unmatched. CDR1 and CDR2 from the germline V gene are SGHNT and YENEEA. CDR3 length equals 15 residues. For the CDR3, the DNA is TGTGCCAGCAGTCGGGACAGCCGACCGAACACTGAAGCTTTCTTT. Its protein is CASSRDSRPNTEAFF.

J is TRBJ1-6 and V is TRBV15; no clear D gene. The CDR3 runs 15 residues. V was clipped by 0 bases and J by 6 bases, with 9 bases between them. Germline V gene sequence: CDR1 LNHNV, CDR2 YYDKDF (reference sequence). The CDR3: CATSRDKQLNSPLHF. CDR3 nucleotide sequence: TGTGCCACCAGCAGAGACAAACAGCTTAATTCACCCCTCCACTTT.